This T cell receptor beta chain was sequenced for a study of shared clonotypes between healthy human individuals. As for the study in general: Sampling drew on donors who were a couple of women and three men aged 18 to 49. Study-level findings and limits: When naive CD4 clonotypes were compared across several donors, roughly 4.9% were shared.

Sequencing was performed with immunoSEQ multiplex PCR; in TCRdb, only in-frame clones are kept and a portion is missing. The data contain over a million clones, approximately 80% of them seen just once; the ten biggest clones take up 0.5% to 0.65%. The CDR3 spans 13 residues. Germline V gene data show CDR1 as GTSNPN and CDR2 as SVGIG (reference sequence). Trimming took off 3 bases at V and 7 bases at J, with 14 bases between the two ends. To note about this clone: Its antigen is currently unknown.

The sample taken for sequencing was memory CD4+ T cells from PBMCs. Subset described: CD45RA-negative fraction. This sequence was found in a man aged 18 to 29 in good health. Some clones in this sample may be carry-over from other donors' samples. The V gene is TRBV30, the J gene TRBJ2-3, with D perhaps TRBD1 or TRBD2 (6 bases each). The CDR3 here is CAWRPPGGHTQYF. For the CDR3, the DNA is TGTGCCTGGAGACCCCCTGGGGGGCATACGCAGTATTTT.